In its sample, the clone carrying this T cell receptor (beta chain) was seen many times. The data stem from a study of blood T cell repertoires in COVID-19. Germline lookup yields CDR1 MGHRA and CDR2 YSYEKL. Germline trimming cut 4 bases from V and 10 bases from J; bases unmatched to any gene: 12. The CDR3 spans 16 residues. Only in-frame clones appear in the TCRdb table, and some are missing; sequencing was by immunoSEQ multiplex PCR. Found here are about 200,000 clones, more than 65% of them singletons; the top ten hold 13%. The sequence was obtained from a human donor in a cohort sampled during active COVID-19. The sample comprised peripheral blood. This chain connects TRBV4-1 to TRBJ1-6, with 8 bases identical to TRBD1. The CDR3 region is CASSRGDRGSHSPLHF. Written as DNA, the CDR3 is TGCGCCAGCAGCCGGGGAGACAGGGGAAGCCACTCACCCCTCCACTTT.